The 29 T cell receptor beta chains below come from one sample, sequenced in a study of shared clonotypes between healthy human individuals. Sequencing was performed with immunoSEQ multiplex PCR; in TCRdb, only in-frame clones are kept and a portion is missing. The repertoire consists of fewer than 1.4 million clones, with 75% to 85% occurring once and the leading ten covering roughly 0.55%. Input material: memory CD4+ T cells from PBMCs. Noted subset: CD45RA-negative fraction. These receptors originate from a man younger than 30 in good health. Some clones in this sample may be carry-over from other donors' samples.

This chain uses TRBV7-9 with TRBJ2-5, with D possibly being TRBD1 or TRBD2 (5 bases each). Between the trimmed V and J ends, which lost 4 bases and 5 bases, there was a span of 11 bases. The germline gives CDR1 SEHNR, CDR2 FQNEAQ (reference sequence). This CDR3 is 13 amino acids long. The CDR3 nucleotides read TGTGCCAGCAGCTGGGAAGAGGGGGAGACCCAGTACTTC. This translates into CASSWEEGETQYF. The full variable domain, its missing parts supplied by reference TRBV7-9 and TRBJ2-5, is DTGVSQNPRHKITKRGQNVTFRCDPISEHNRLYWYRQTLGQGPEFLTYFQNEAQLEKSRLLSDRFSAERPKGSFSTLEIQRTEQGDSAMYLCASSWEEGETQYFGPGTRLLVL.

V usage is TRBV4-2 and J usage is TRBJ2-1; TRBD1 might be the D (6 bases). V lost 5 bases to trimming and J lost 0 bases, with 14 bases between them. This CDR3 is 16 amino acids long. Germline CDR1 and CDR2: LGHNA and YNFKEQ. The CDR3 is CASSVGPRGSYNEQFF. The CDR3 DNA reads TGTGCCAGCAGCGTGGGGCCCAGGGGCTCCTACAATGAGCAGTTCTTC.

The V gene is TRBV11-3, the J gene TRBJ2-5, with D possibly matching TRBD2 (5 bases). V shed 5 bases and J shed 5 bases, with 15 bases lying between them. The germline V gene encodes CDR1 SGHNT and CDR2 YENEEA. The CDR3 contains 14 residues. CDR3 in DNA: TGTGCCAGCAGCCCCGGAGCGGATGCCGAGACCCAGTACTTC. Its translation is CASSPGADAETQYF. The full variable domain, completed using reference TRBV11-3 and TRBJ2-5, is EAGVVQSPRYKIIEKKQPVAFWCNPISGHNTLYWYLQNLGQGPELLIRYENEEAVDDSQLPKDRFSAERLKGVDSTLKIQPAELGDSAVYLCASSPGADAETQYFGPGTRLLVL.

The V and J genes are TRBV14 and TRBJ1-2; D unresolved. Germline V lookup: CDR1 SGHDN, CDR2 FVKESK. The CDR3 sequence is 15 residues long. V was trimmed by 8 bases and J by 2 bases, leaving 18 bases between them. This CDR3 reads CASALDAKSNYGYTF. The CDR3 DNA reads as TGTGCCAGCGCCCTGGACGCAAAATCCAACTATGGCTACACCTTC.

The chain recombines TRBV5-1 with TRBJ2-6; 12 bases match TRBD2. CDR3 size: 19 residues. The V and J ends lost 9 bases and 4 bases, in that order; junction bases with no gene match: 17. Looked up from germline, CDR1 is SGHRS and CDR2 is YFSETQ. The CDR3 here is CATSDFSGLAGLGANVLTF. CDR3 DNA: TGCGCCACTTCGGATTTTTCGGGACTAGCGGGTTTGGGGGCCAACGTCCTGACTTTC.

The chain combines TRBV5-4 with TRBJ2-5; D not certain. Germline CDR1 reads SGHNT; CDR2 reads YYREEE (reference sequence). Trimming shortened V by 0 bases and J by 3 bases, and 9 bases separated the two germline ends. The CDR3 extends over 14 amino acids. CDR3 sequence: CASSLARYEETQYF. The CDR3 DNA reads TGTGCCAGCAGCTTGGCCCGGTATGAAGAGACCCAGTACTTC.

CDR3 DNA sequence: TGTGCCAGCAGTTCTCCGGCGGGAGGCAAAAACACCGGGGAGCTGTTTTTT. Protein product: CASSSPAGGKNTGELFF. This chain joins TRBV28 and TRBJ2-2; TRBD2 matches 8 bases. Trimming took 4 bases from V and 2 from J; bases not matched to a gene: 9. This CDR3 is 17 amino acids long. Germline V gene data show CDR1 as MDHEN and CDR2 as SYDVKM.

The chain uses TRBV7-8 and TRBJ2-7, with TRBD1 matching over 7 bases. Germline lookup yields CDR1 SGHVS and CDR2 FQNEAQ. V lost 3 bases to trimming and J lost 6 bases; unmatched junction nucleotides: 5. This CDR3 spans 13 amino acids. The chain's CDR3 is CASSFRQGSEQYF. The CDR3 DNA sequence: TGTGCCAGCAGCTTCCGACAGGGCAGCGAGCAGTACTTC.

The sample holds a few counts of this clone. The chain couples TRBV7-3 to TRBJ2-7; 11 bases map to TRBD1. Germline CDR1 SGHTA, CDR2 FQGTGA. The CDR3 has 16 amino acids. J lost 1 base, V lost 5 bases, and 7 bases had no gene match. DNA for the CDR3: TGTGCCAGCAGCCGGACAGGGGGCCCCACATCCTACGAGCAGTACTTC. Its translation is CASSRTGGPTSYEQYF.

This clone appeared a few times. The J gene is TRBJ2-5, the V gene TRBV29-1; TRBD1 matches 10 bases. Per the germline V gene, CDR1 is SQVTM and CDR2 is ANQGSEA. The CDR3 is made up of 15 amino acids. Germline trimming cut 3 bases from V and 3 bases from J; bases unmatched to any gene: 7. CDR3 sequence (DNA): TGCAGCGTTGAGGGACAGGGGCCTGTTAAAGAGACCCAGTACTTC. Encoded protein: CSVEGQGPVKETQYF.

The chain is built from TRBV28 and TRBJ1-5, with D possibly being TRBD1 (5 bases). The CDR3 consists of 13 residues. Germline V CDR1 and CDR2: MDHEN, SYDVKM. Trimming pared 7 bases from V and 4 bases from J, leaving 11 bases between. This CDR3 is CASNPWGNQPQHF. The CDR3 bases are TGTGCCAGCAACCCGTGGGGGAATCAGCCCCAGCATTTT.

V gene TRBV6-1 combines with J gene TRBJ2-5; 7 nucleotides match TRBD2. Germline CDR1 is MNHNS and CDR2 is SASEGT. V shed 8 bases and J 2 bases; nucleotides not matched to a gene: 5. This CDR3 is built from 13 residues. The CDR3 here is CASVLALQETQYF. CDR3 bases: TGTGCCAGCGTACTAGCGCTACAAGAGACCCAGTACTTC.

V is TRBV5-1 and J is TRBJ2-2; the D gene is possibly TRBD2 (7 bases). Per germline, CDR1 SGHRS and CDR2 YFSETQ. The CDR3 runs to 18 residues. The germline V and J ends were trimmed by 3 bases and 0 bases, with 18 bases remaining between them. The CDR3, as DNA: TGCGCCAGCAGCTCCTTCCGGGGGGCGGTATCGAACACCGGGGAGCTGTTTTTT. Residues: CASSSFRGAVSNTGELFF.

The chain couples TRBV19 to TRBJ2-4; TRBD2 agrees at 14 bases. V gave up 0 bases and J gave up 2 bases; unmatched junction bases: 9. The CDR3 spans 20 residues. Germline CDR1 and CDR2: LNHDA and SQIVND (reference sequence). The CDR3 region has the DNA TGTGCCAGTAGTATAGATCGGGGGACTAGCGGGAGAGTGCCCAAAAACATTCAGTACTTC. Encoded protein: CASSIDRGTSGRVPKNIQYF.

The rearrangement joins TRBV7-9 to TRBJ2-1; 9 bases agree with TRBD2. The trim removed 1 base at V and 8 bases at J, leaving 18 bases unmatched. Germline V gene data show CDR1 as SEHNR and CDR2 as FQNEAQ (reference sequence). The CDR3 runs to 19 residues. DNA for the CDR3: TGTGCCAGCAGCTTAGGTTTGTTGCGGGAGGGCCTCCGGGTTCATGAGCAGTTCTTC. Its translation: CASSLGLLREGLRVHEQFF.

V and J are TRBV7-3 and TRBJ2-3, with TRBD2 matching over 7 bases. There are 18 residues in the CDR3. Germline assignment: CDR1 SGHTA and CDR2 FQGTGA. Trimming took 5 bases from V and 2 from J; bases not matched to a gene: 16. In nucleotides, the CDR3 is TGTGCCAGCAGCCCCAAGTCCGCTAGCGGTCCCACCACAGATACGCAGTATTTT. Translating it yields CASSPKSASGPTTDTQYF.

This clone was seen a handful of times. The chain is built from TRBV28 and TRBJ2-2; possible D gene TRBD1, 6 bases. CDR1 MDHEN and CDR2 SYDVKM come from the germline V gene. Trimming stripped 1 base from V and 2 bases from J, with 14 bases between. The CDR3 length is 17 residues. The CDR3 region is CASSLLRGTFNTGELFF. CDR3 nucleotide sequence: TGTGCCAGCAGTTTATTAAGGGGGACATTTAACACCGGGGAGCTGTTTTTT.

This chain connects TRBV28 to TRBJ2-7; D tentatively reads TRBD1 or TRBD2 (5 bases each). The germline V and J ends were trimmed by 8 bases and 2 bases, with 19 bases remaining between them. The CDR3 sequence is 15 residues long. Per the germline V gene, CDR1 is MDHEN and CDR2 is SYDVKM. This CDR3 reads CASQEIWDGPYEQYF. Here the CDR3 DNA reads TGTGCCAGCCAAGAGATTTGGGACGGGCCCTACGAGCAGTACTTC.

V usage is TRBV6-5 and J usage is TRBJ2-2, with D possibly matching TRBD2 (6 bases). The CDR3 is 12 residues long. Trimming cost V 6 bases and J 6 bases, with 8 bases left between them. Germline V lookup: CDR1 MNHEY, CDR2 SVGAGI. CDR3 sequence: CASSKRAGELFF. The CDR3 nucleotides read TGTGCCAGCAGCAAGCGGGCCGGGGAGCTGTTTTTT.

The chain joins TRBV9 to TRBJ2-3; 9 positions agree with TRBD2. J lost 1 base, V lost 4 bases, and 10 bases had no gene match. Germline V CDR1 and CDR2: SGDLS, YYNGEE. The CDR3 loop spans 17 amino acids. For the CDR3, the DNA is TGTGCCAGCAGCCGCGGGAGGGGGACCGCCCGCACAGATACGCAGTATTTT. Amino acid sequence: CASSRGRGTARTDTQYF. The entire variable domain, with the rest obtained from reference TRBV9 and TRBJ2-3, is as follows: DSGVTQTPKHLITATGQRVTLRCSPRSGDLSVYWYQQSLDQGLQFLIQYYNGEERAKGNILERFSAQQFPDLHSELNLSSLELGDSALYFCASSRGRGTARTDTQYFGPGTRLTVL.

This clone was seen a few times. The chain carries TRBV5-4 and TRBJ1-5; D possibly corresponds to TRBD1 (6 bases). Germline CDR1 SGHNT, CDR2 YYREEE (reference sequence). The germline V and J ends were trimmed by 3 bases and 3 bases, with 7 bases remaining between them. The CDR3 is 13 amino acids. The CDR3 loop is CASSWDINQPQHF. CDR3 DNA: TGTGCCAGCAGCTGGGACATCAATCAGCCCCAGCATTTT.

This clone was counted many times. The chain uses TRBV28 and TRBJ1-2; D possibly corresponds to TRBD1 (6 bases). The V end lost 8 bases, the J end lost 2 bases, and 12 bases lay between the germline ends. The CDR3 consists of 13 residues. CDR1 is MDHEN and CDR2 is SYDVKM in the germline V gene. CDR3 amino acids: CASQRQENYGYTF. CDR3 DNA sequence: TGTGCCAGCCAAAGACAGGAGAACTATGGCTACACCTTC.

A note on this clone: Since a far larger clone is one base different, this is likely a read error. The genes are TRBV4-2 and TRBJ2-1; TRBD1 agrees at 8 bases. The CDR3 loop spans 16 amino acids. Germline CDR1 and CDR2: LGHNA and YNFKEQ. The DNA of the CDR3 is TGTGCCGGCAGCCAACGGGACAGGCAATCCTACAATGAGCAGTTCTTC. It encodes CAGSQRDRQSYNEQFF.

The CDR3 loop reads CASSLRNGINEQFF. Written as DNA, the CDR3 is TGTGCCAGCAGCTTACGCAACGGGATCAATGAGCAGTTCTTC. J is TRBJ2-1 and V is TRBV11-3, with a possible D match to TRBD2 (5 bases). The CDR3 consists of 14 residues. Trimming removed 2 bases at V and 6 bases at J, with 11 bases between. Germline-derived CDR1 and CDR2 are SGHNT and YENEEA.

This clone was recorded only once. The chain uses TRBV11-2 and TRBJ2-1; D is possibly TRBD2 (6 bases). Germline V CDR1 and CDR2: SGHAT, FQNNGV. This CDR3 is built from 15 residues. Trimming pared 5 bases from V and 2 bases from J, leaving 13 bases between. The CDR3 is CASSLVWGAYNEQFF. The CDR3 nucleotides are TGTGCCAGCAGCCTAGTCTGGGGGGCCTACAATGAGCAGTTCTTC. The variable domain in full, with the rest retrieved from reference TRBV11-2 and TRBJ2-1, is EAGVAQSPRYKIIEKRQSVAFWCNPISGHATLYWYQQILGQGPKLLIQFQNNGVVDDSQLPKDRFSAERLKGVDSTLKIQPAKLEDSAVYLCASSLVWGAYNEQFFGPGTRLTVL.

The genes are TRBV27 and TRBJ2-7; D may be TRBD1 (5 bases). From germline, CDR1 is MNHEY and CDR2 SMNVEV (reference sequence). V lost 6 bases, J lost 5 bases, and 17 bases lay in between. This CDR3 has 14 residues. The CDR3 region has the DNA TGTGCCAGCAGCAGGGCTTGGACCACCGACGAGCAGTACTTC. Encoded protein: CASSRAWTTDEQYF.

V and J are TRBV4-2 and TRBJ2-7, with 9 positions matching TRBD2. There are 15 residues in the CDR3. V dropped 3 bases and J dropped 1; count of bases not matched to a gene: 4. CDR1 is LGHNA and CDR2 is YNFKEQ in the germline V gene. In nucleotides, the CDR3 is TGTGCCAGCAGCCAGATAGCGGGAGAGTCCTACGAGCAGTACTTC. This translates into CASSQIAGESYEQYF.

The rearrangement links TRBV7-2 to TRBJ1-3, with D unresolved. The CDR3 covers 16 residues. CDR1 is SGHTA, CDR2 FQGNSA, per germline. The germline V and J ends were trimmed by 5 bases and 0 bases, with 14 bases remaining between them. CDR3 sequence (DNA): TGTGCCAGCAGCAGAGTCGTGGGGTCCTCTGGAAACACCATATATTTT. This encodes CASSRVVGSSGNTIYF.

This sequence joins TRBV9 and TRBJ2-7; D uncertain. The CDR3 is made up of 15 amino acids. Germline CDR1 reads SGDLS; CDR2 reads YYNGEE. V was cut by 0 bases and J by 3 bases, with 13 bases left in between. The CDR3 coding sequence is TGTGCCAGCAGCGTAGGAAGGACGCACTACTACGAGCAGTACTTC. This codes for CASSVGRTHYYEQYF.